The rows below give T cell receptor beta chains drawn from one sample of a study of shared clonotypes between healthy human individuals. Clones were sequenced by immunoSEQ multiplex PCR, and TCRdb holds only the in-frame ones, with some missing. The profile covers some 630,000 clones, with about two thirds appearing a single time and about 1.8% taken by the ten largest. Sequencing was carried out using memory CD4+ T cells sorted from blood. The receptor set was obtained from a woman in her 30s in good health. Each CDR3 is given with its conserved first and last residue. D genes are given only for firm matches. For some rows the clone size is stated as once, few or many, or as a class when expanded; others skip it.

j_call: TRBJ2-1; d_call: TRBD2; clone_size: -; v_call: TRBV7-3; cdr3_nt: TGTGCCAGCACGGGACTAGCGGGAGCGTATGAGCAGTTCTTC; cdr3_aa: CASTGLAGAYEQFF
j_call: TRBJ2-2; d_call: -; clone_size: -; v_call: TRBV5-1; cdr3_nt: TGCGCCAGCAGCTTGCAGGCAGAGAACACCGGGGAGCTGTTTTTT; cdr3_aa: CASSLQAENTGELFF
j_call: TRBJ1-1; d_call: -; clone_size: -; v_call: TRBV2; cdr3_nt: TGTGCCAGCAGAGAGGGGAGCGGGAGGGGATCCACTGAAGCTTTCTTT; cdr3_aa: CASREGSGRGSTEAFF
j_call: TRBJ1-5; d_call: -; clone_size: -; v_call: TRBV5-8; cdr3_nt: TGTGCCAGCAGCTTGAGGCAGATTAGCAATCAGCCCCAGCATTTT; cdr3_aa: CASSLRQISNQPQHF
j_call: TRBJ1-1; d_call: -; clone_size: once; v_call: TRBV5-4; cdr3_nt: TGTGCCAGCAGTTTAGGACGGACTGAAGCTTTCTTT; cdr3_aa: CASSLGRTEAFF
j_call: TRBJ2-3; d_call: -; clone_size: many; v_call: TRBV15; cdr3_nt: TGTGCCACCAAAGCGGAGGGGGATACGCAGTATTTT; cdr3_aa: CATKAEGDTQYF
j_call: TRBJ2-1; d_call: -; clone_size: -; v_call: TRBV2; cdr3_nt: TGTGCCAGCAAGGCGGTCCTTAATGCGGATGAGCAGTTCTTC; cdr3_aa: CASKAVLNADEQFF
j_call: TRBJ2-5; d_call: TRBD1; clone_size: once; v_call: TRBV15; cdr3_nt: TGTGCCACCAGCAGAGACCTAGGACAGGGAGAGACCCAGTACTTC; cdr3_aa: CATSRDLGQGETQYF
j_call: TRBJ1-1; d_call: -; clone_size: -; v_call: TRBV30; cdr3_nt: TGTGCCTGGGACAGAGGTTCAGGGACGGTGGCTGAAGCTTTCTTT; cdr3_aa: CAWDRGSGTVAEAFF
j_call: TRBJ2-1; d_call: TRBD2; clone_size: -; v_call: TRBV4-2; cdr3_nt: TGTGCCAGCAGCCAGCGGACGACTAGCGGGAGGGGGGATTACAATGAGCAGTTCTTC; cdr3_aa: CASSQRTTSGRGDYNEQFF
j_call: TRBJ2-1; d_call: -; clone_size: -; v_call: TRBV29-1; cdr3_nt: TGCAGCGTTGTTGTCCTAGCTGAGTACAATGAGCAGTTCTTC; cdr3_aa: CSVVVLAEYNEQFF
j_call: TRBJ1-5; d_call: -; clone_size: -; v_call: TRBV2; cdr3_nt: TGTGCCAGCAGTGATGAGGGAGGATTCAATCAGCCCCAGCATTTT; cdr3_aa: CASSDEGGFNQPQHF
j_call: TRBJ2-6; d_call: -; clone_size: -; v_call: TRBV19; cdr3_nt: TGTGCCAGTAGGCCACAGGGTGCTGGGGCCAACGTCCTGACTTTC; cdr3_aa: CASRPQGAGANVLTF
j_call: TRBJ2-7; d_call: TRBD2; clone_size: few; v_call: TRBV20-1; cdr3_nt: TGCAGCGGGACTAGCCACTACGAGCAGTACTTC; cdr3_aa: CSGTSHYEQYF
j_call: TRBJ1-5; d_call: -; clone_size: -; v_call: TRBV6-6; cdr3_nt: TGTGCCAGCAGTCAAAGTAACAGTTGGCAGCCCCAGCATTTT; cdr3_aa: CASSQSNSWQPQHF
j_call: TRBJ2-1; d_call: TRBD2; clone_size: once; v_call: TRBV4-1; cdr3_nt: TGCGCCAGCAGCCAGTATCTAGCGGCCTACAATGAGCAGTTCTTC; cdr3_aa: CASSQYLAAYNEQFF
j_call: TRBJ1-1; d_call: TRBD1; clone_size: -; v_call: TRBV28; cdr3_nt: TGTGCCAGCAGTGTTAGGGACAGGGGGCACAGTCGGTACACTGAAGCTTTCTTT; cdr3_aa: CASSVRDRGHSRYTEAFF
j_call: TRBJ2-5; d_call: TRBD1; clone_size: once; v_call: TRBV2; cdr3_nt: TGTGCCAGCAGAGACAGGGGAGGAGAGACCCAGTACTTC; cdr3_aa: CASRDRGGETQYF
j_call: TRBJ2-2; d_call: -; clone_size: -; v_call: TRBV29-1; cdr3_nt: TGCAGCGTTGAACTAGCCTACACCGGGGAGCTGTTTTTT; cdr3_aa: CSVELAYTGELFF
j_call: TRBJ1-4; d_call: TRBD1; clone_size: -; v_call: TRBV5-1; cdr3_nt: TGCGCCAGCAGCTTTCGACAGGGACCAACTAATGAAAAACTGTTTTTT; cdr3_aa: CASSFRQGPTNEKLFF
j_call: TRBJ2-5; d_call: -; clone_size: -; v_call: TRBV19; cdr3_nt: TGTGCCAGTAGTATCCAGCGACAAGAGACCCAGTACTTC; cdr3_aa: CASSIQRQETQYF
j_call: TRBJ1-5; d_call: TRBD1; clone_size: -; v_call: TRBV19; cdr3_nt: TGTGCCAGTAGGGGACAGGGTGGCAATCAGCCCCAGCATTTT; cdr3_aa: CASRGQGGNQPQHF
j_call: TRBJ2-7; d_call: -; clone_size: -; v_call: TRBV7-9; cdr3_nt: TGTGCCAGCAGCACGACTCGAGACTGGGAGCAGTACTTC; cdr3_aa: CASSTTRDWEQYF
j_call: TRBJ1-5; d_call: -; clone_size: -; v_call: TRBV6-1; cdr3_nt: TGTGCCACCGACAGAGGAGATAGCAATCAGCCCCAGCATTTT; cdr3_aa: CATDRGDSNQPQHF
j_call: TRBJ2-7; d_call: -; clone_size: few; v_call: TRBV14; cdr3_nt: TGTGCCAGCAGCCCCAGCCGGATCGCCCAGTACTTC; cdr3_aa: CASSPSRIAQYF
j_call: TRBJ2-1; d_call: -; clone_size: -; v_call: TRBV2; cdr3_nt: TGTGCCAGCGGGCGGACCTACAATGAGCAGTTCTTC; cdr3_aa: CASGRTYNEQFF